This T cell receptor (beta chain) was retrieved from a study of blood T cell repertoires in COVID-19. Turning to the study itself: Sites in the United States, Italy and Spain provided acute and convalescent COVID-19 samples. In each case, the material was cDNA or gDNA derived from T cells, B-cell-depleted T cells, or PBMCs.

CDR3 size: 13 residues. V was trimmed by 5 bases and J by 3 bases, leaving 10 bases between them. CDR1 is MNHEY and CDR2 is SVGEGT in the germline V gene. Patients from Seattle were sampled longitudinally, starting during active infection. This table comes from immunoSEQ multiplex PCR, and its TCRdb copy is limited to in-frame clones, with some not included. The sample yields fewer than 150,000 clones, around 90% seen once. Sequenced sample: peripheral blood. This TCR came from a woman between 55 and 75 years old with COVID-19, enrolled during active disease. This sequence joins TRBV6-2 or TRBV6-3 and TRBJ1-2; D remains ambiguous. CDR3 region: CASSATSDYGYTF. The CDR3 bases are TGTGCCAGCAGTGCCACAAGCGACTATGGCTACACCTTC.